The entry that follows covers one T cell receptor beta chain sequence. CDR1 and CDR2 (germline): SGDLS, YYNGEE. V shed 4 bases, J shed 2 bases, and the junction held 10 bases outside the gene matches. This CDR3 comprises 16 residues. The data are from a study of OX40 agonist ivuxolimab in advanced cancers. The repertoire was sequenced with immunoSEQ multiplex PCR; TCRdb's copy has only in-frame clones and lacks some. Of tens of thousands of clones listed, about nine tenths are singletons. Blood sampling was done at baseline, cycle 4 day 1, and cycle 7 day 1. Sequences were derived from CD4+ or CD8+ T cells sorted from blood, sampled in a trial of the OX40 agonist ivuxolimab. The TCR originated in an adult with an advanced solid tumor such as melanoma, head and neck, liver or kidney cancer. V gene TRBV9 combines with J gene TRBJ2-7; 9 bases match TRBD1. For the CDR3, the DNA is TGTGCCAGCAGCCTCTCCGGGACAGGGTTTCCCTACGAGCAGTACTTC. Protein product: CASSLSGTGFPYEQYF.